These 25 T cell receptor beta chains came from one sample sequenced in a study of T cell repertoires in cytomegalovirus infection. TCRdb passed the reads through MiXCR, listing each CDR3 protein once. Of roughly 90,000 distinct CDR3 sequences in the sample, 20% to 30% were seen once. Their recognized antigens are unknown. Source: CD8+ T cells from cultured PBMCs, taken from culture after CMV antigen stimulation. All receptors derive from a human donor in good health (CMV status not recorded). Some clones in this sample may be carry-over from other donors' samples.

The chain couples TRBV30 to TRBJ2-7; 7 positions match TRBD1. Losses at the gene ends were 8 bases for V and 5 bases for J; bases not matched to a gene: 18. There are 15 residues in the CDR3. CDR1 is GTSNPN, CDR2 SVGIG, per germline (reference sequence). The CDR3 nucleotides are TGTGCCGTGGAGCTCCTGGCAGGGGGTGGTCACGAGCAGTACTTC. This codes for CAVELLAGGGHEQYF. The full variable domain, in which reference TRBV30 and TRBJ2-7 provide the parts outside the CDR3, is SQTIHQWPATLVQPVGSPLSLECTVEGTSNPNLYWYRQAAGRGLQLLFYSVGIGQISSEVPQNLSASRPQDRQFILSSKKLLLSDSGFYLCAVELLAGGGHEQYFGPGTRLTVT.

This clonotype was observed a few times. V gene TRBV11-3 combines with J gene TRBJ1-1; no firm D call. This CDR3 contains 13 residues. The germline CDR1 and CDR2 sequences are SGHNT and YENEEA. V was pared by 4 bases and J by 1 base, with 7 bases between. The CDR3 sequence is CASSSRPNTEAFF. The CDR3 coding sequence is TGTGCCAGCAGCTCCCGACCGAACACTGAAGCTTTCTTT.

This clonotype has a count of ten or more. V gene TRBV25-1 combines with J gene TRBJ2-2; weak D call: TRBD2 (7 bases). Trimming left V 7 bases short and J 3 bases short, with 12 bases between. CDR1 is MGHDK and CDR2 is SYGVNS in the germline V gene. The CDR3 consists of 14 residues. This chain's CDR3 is CASTAGAYTGELFF. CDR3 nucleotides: TGTGCCAGCACGGCGGGGGCATACACCGGGGAGCTGTTTTTT.

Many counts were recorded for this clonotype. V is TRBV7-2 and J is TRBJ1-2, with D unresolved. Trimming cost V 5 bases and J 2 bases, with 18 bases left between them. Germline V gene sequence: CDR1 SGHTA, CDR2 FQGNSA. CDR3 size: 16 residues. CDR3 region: CASSPLSTTRNYGYTF. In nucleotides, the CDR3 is TGTGCCAGCAGCCCCCTTTCAACAACCAGGAACTATGGCTACACCTTC.

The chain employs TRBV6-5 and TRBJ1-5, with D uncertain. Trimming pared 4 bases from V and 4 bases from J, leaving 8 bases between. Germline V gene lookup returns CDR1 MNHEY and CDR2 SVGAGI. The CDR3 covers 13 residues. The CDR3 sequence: CASSFTYNQPQHF. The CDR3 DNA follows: TGTGCCAGCAGTTTTACGTATAATCAGCCCCAGCATTTT.

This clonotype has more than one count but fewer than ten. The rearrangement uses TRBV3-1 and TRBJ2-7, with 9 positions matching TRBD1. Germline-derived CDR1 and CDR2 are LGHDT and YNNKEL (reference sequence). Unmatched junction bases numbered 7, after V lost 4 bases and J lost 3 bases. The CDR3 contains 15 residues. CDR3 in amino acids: CASSPGQGRFYEQYF. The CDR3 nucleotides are TGTGCCAGCAGCCCTGGACAGGGGAGATTCTACGAGCAGTACTTC.

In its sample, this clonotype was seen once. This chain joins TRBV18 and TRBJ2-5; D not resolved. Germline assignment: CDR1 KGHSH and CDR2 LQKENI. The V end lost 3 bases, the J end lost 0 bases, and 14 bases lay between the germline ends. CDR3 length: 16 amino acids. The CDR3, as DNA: TGTGCCAGCTCACCGGTCAATTCCCCGCACCAAGAGACCCAGTACTTC. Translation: CASSPVNSPHQETQYF. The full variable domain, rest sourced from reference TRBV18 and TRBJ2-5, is NAGVMQNPRHLVRRRGQEARLRCSPMKGHSHVYWYRQLPEEGLKFMVYLQKENIIDESGMPKERFSAEFPKEGPSILRIQQVVRGDSAAYFCASSPVNSPHQETQYFGPGTRLLVL.

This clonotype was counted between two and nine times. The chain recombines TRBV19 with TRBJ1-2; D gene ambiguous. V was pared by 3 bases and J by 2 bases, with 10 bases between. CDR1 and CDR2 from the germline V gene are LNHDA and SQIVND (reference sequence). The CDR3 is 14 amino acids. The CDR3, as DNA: TGTGCCAGTAGTATCCCACCACCAAACTATGGCTACACCTTC. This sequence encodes CASSIPPPNYGYTF.

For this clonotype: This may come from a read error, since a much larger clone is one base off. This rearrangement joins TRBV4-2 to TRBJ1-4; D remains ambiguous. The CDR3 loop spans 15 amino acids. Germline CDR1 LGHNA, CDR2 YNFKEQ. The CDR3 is CVSSRNRLVTEKLFF. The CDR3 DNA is TGTGTCAGCAGTCGCAACCGACTCGTGACGGAAAAACTGTTTTTT.

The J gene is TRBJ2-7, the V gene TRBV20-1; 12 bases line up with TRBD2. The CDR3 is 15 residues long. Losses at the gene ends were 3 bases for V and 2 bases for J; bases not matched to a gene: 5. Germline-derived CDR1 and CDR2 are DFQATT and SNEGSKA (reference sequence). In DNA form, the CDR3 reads TGCAGTGCTAGTCAGACTAGCGGGAGCGCCTACGAGCAGTACTTC. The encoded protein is CSASQTSGSAYEQYF.

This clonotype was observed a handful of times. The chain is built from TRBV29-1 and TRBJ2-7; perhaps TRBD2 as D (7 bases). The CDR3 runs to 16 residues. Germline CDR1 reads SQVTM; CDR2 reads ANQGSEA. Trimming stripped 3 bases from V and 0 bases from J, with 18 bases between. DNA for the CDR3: TGCAGCGTTGAGGACCCAGAGGGGGGGAGCTCCTACGAGCAGTACTTC. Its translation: CSVEDPEGGSSYEQYF.

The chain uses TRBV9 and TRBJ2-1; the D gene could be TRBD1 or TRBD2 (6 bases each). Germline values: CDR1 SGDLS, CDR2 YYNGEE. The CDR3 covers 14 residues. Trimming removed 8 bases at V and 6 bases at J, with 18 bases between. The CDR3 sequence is CASSVGGPSNEQFF. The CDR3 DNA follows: TGTGCCAGTTCTGTGGGGGGCCCATCCAATGAGCAGTTCTTC.

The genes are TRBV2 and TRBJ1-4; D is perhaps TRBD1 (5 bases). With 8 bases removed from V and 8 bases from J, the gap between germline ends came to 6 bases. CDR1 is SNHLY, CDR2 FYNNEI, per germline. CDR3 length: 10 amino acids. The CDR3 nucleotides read TGTGCCAGCCGGGACGAAAAACTGTTTTTT. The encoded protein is CASRDEKLFF.

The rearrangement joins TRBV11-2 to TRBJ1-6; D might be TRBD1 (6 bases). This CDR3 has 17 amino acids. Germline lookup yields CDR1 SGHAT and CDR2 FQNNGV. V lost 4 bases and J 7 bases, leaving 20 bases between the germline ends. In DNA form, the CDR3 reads TGTGCCAGCAGCTGGGGGGGCAGGGGCCCCGGGAATTCACCCCTCCACTTT. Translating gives CASSWGGRGPGNSPLHF.

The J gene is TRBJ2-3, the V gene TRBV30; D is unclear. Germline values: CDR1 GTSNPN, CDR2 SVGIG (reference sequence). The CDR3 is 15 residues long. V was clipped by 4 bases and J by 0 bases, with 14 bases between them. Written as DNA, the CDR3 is TGTGCCTGGACGGGCGGCGGAGCTAGCACAGATACGCAGTATTTT. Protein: CAWTGGGASTDTQYF. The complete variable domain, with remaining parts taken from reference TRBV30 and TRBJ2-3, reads SQTIHQWPATLVQPVGSPLSLECTVEGTSNPNLYWYRQAAGRGLQLLFYSVGIGQISSEVPQNLSASRPQDRQFILSSKKLLLSDSGFYLCAWTGGGASTDTQYFGPGTRLTVL.

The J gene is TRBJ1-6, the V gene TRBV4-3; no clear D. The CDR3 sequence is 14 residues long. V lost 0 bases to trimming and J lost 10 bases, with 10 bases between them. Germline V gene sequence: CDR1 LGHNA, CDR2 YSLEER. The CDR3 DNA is TGCGCCAGCAGCCAAGATCCGGGATCCTCACCCCTCCACTTT. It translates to CASSQDPGSSPLHF.

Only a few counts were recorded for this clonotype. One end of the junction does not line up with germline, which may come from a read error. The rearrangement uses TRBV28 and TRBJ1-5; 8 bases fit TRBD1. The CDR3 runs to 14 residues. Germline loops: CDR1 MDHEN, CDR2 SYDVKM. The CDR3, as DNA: TGTGCCAGCAGCCAGGACAGGGAAGTGGCGTTCCCCTATTTT. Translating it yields CASSQDREVAFPYF. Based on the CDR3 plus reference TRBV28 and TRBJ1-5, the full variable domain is DVKVTQSSRYLVKRTGEKVFLECVQDMDHENMFWYRQDPGLGLRLIYFSYDVKMKEKGDIPEGYSVSREKKERFSLILESASTNQTSMYLCASSQDREVAFPYFGDGTRLSIL.

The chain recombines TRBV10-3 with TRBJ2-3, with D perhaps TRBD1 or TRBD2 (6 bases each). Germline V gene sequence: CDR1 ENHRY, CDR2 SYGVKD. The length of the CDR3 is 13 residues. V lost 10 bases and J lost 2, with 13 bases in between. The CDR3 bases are TGTGCCACCAAGGGGGGCCTCACAGATACGCAGTATTTT. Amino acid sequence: CATKGGLTDTQYF.

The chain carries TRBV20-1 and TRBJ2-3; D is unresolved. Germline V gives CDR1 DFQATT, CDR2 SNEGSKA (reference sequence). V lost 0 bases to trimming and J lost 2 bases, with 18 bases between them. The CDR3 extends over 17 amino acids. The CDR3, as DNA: TGCAGTGCTAGAGATGATGGATCCCCCCTAGTCACAGATACGCAGTATTTT. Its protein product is CSARDDGSPLVTDTQYF.

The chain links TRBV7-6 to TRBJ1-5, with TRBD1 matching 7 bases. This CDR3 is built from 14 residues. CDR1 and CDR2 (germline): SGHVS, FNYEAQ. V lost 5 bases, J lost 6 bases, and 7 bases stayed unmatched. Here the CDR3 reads CASSRAGGLQPQHF. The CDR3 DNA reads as TGTGCCAGCAGCAGAGCAGGGGGTCTTCAGCCCCAGCATTTT.

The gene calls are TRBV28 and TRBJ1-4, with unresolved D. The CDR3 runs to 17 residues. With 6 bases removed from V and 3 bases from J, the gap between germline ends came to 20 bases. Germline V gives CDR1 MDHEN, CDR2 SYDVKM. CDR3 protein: CASSPTYLGLPNEKLFF. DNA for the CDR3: TGTGCCAGCAGCCCTACTTACCTTGGGCTGCCTAATGAAAAACTGTTTTTT.

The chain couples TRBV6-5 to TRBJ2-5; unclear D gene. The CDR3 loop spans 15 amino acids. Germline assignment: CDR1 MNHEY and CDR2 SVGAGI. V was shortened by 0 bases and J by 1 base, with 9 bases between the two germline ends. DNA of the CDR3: TGTGCCAGCAGTTACTCGGGGATCTTCCAAGAGACCCAGTACTTC. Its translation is CASSYSGIFQETQYF.

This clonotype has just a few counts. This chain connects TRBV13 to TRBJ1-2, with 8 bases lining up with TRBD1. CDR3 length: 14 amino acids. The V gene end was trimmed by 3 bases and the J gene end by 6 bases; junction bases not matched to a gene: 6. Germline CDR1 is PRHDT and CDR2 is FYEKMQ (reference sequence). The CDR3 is CASSFVRGQDGYTF. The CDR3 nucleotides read TGTGCCAGCAGCTTCGTGAGGGGACAGGATGGCTACACCTTC.

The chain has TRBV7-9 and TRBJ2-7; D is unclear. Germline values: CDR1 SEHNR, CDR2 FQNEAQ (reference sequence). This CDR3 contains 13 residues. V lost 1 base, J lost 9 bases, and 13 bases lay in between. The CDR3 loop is CASSLEDPSGQYF. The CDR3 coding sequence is TGTGCCAGCAGCTTAGAGGACCCCTCAGGGCAGTACTTC.

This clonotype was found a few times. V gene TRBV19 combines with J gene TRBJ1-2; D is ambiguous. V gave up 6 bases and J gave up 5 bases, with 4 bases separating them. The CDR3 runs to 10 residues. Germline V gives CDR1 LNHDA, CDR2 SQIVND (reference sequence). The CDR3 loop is CASRRYGYTF. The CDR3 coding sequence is TGTGCCAGTAGGCGGTATGGCTACACCTTC.